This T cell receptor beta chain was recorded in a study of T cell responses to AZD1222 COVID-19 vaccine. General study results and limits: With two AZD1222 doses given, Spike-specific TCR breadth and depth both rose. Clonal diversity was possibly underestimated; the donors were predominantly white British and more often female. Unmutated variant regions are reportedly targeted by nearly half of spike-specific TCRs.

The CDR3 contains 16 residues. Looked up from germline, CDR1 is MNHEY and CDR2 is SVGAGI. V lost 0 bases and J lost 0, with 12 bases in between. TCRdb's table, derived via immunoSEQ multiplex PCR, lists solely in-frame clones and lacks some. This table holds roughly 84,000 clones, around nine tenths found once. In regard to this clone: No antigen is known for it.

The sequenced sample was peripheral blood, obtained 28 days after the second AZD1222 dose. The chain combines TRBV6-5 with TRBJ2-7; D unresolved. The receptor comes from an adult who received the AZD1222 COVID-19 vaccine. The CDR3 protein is CASSYSTPSNSYEQYF. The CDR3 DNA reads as TGTGCCAGCAGTTACTCGACCCCTTCAAACTCCTACGAGCAGTACTTC.